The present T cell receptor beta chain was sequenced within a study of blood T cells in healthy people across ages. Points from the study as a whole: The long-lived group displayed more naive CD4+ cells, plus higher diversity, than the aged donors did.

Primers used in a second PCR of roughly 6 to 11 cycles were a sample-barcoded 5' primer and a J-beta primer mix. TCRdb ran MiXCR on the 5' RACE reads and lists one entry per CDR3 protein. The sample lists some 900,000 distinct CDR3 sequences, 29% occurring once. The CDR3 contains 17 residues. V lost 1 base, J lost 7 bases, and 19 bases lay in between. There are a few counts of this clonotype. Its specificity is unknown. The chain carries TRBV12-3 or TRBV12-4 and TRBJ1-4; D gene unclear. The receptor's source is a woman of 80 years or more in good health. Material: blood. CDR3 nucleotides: TGTGCCAGCAGTTTAGGAGGATCAACCCGGGTTAGTGAAAAACTGTTTTTT. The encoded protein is CASSLGGSTRVSEKLFF.